This T cell receptor (beta chain) emerged from a study of OX40 agonist ivuxolimab in advanced cancers. This clone was seen a single time. Sequencing used immunoSEQ multiplex PCR; TCRdb keeps in-frame clones, though not all of them. The sample carries around 35,000 clones, around 81% recorded once. Trimming pared 0 bases from V and 5 bases from J, leaving 14 bases between. This CDR3 region has 15 residues. CDR1 is GTSNPN, CDR2 SVGIG, per germline (reference sequence). This clonotype originated in an adult with an advanced solid tumor such as melanoma, head and neck, liver or kidney cancer. The rearrangement uses TRBV30 and TRBJ2-1; D possibly corresponds to TRBD1 (7 bases). Source: CD4+ or CD8+ T cells sorted from blood, taken in a trial of the OX40 agonist ivuxolimab. The CDR3 DNA reads TGTGCCTGGAGTGTCGGGGGACAGAACAACAATGAGCAGTTCTTC. Its translation: CAWSVGGQNNNEQFF. Combining the CDR3 with reference TRBV30 and TRBJ2-1 gives the whole variable domain SQTIHQWPATLVQPVGSPLSLECTVEGTSNPNLYWYRQAAGRGLQLLFYSVGIGQISSEVPQNLSASRPQDRQFILSSKKLLLSDSGFYLCAWSVGGQNNNEQFFGPGTRLTVL.